Below are 22 T cell receptor beta chains sequenced from a single sample in a study of blood T cells in healthy people across ages. The authors ran a second PCR of about 7 to 11 cycles using a sample-barcoded 5' primer and a J-beta primer mix. TCRdb fed the 5' RACE reads into MiXCR, producing one record per CDR3 protein. The sample contains over 600,000 distinct CDR3 sequences, more than 20% of which appear only once. Sequenced sample: blood. Every receptor here comes from a man between 65 and 85 years old in good health.

The V and J genes are TRBV6-6 and TRBJ2-2; D is unresolved. The length of the CDR3 is 11 residues. V shed 7 bases and J shed 4 bases, with 4 bases lying between them. The germline V gene encodes CDR1 MNHNY and CDR2 SVGAGI (reference sequence). DNA for the CDR3: TGTGCCAGCAAAACCACCGGGGAGCTGTTTTTT. This translates into CASKTTGELFF.

This clonotype was seen a handful of times. This chain links TRBV28 with TRBJ2-5; 7 bases map to TRBD1. Germline V lookup: CDR1 MDHEN, CDR2 SYDVKM. Unmatched junction bases numbered 9, after V lost 3 bases and J lost 14 bases. The CDR3 consists of 12 residues. CDR3 loop: CASSFLRDSAYF. Here the CDR3 DNA reads TGTGCCAGCAGTTTCCTCCGGGACAGTGCATACTTC. The whole variable domain, remainder taken from reference TRBV28 and TRBJ2-5, is DVKVTQSSRYLVKRTGEKVFLECVQDMDHENMFWYRQDPGLGLRLIYFSYDVKMKEKGDIPEGYSVSREKKERFSLILESASTNQTSMYLCASSFLRDSAYFGPGTRLLVL.

This clonotype was picked up a small number of times. CDR3 protein: CSAMTDSWAFF. CDR3 sequence (DNA): TGCAGTGCTATGACCGACTCTTGGGCTTTCTTT. The chain has TRBV20-1 and TRBJ1-1; D is uncertain. Trimming removed 4 bases at V and 11 bases at J, with 14 bases between. The CDR3 has 11 residues. Germline assignment: CDR1 DFQATT and CDR2 SNEGSKA (reference sequence).

V is TRBV13 and J is TRBJ2-5; D is possibly TRBD2 (8 bases). Germline V gives CDR1 PRHDT, CDR2 FYEKMQ (reference sequence). V was pared by 1 base and J by 5 bases, with 26 bases between. The CDR3 runs to 19 residues. In nucleotides, the CDR3 is TGTGCCAGCAGCTTAGAGGGGGCAGCGGGAGAGTTTCGGCCGGAGACCCAGTACTTC. As protein: CASSLEGAAGEFRPETQYF.

V and J are TRBV28 and TRBJ1-2; perhaps TRBD1 as D (5 bases). V dropped 1 base and J dropped 9 bases, with 9 bases sitting between them. The CDR3 extends over 12 amino acids. Germline CDR1 is MDHEN and CDR2 is SYDVKM. The CDR3 here is CASSLSGFSYTF. The CDR3 nucleotides read TGTGCCAGCAGTTTATCAGGGTTCAGCTACACCTTC.

This clonotype occurred a few times. The chain uses TRBV9 and TRBJ2-5; 9 bases line up with TRBD2. The J call may be wrong; the DNA end is better matched by TRBJ2-7. The CDR3 runs 15 residues. Germline loops: CDR1 SGDLS, CDR2 YYNGEE. The CDR3 DNA is TGTGCCAGCAGCGTAGGGGTAGCGGGAGTCCACGAGCAGTACTTC. The encoded protein is CASSVGVAGVHEQYF.

This clonotype was seen ten or more times. V gene TRBV6-4 combines with J gene TRBJ2-1; D gene ambiguous. The J call may be mistaken, given a closer DNA end match to TRBJ2-7. From germline, CDR1 is MRHNA and CDR2 SNTAGT. The CDR3 covers 9 residues. CDR3 coding DNA: TGTGCCAGCAGTGTCGAGCAGTACTTC. Protein: CASSVEQYF.

The chain uses TRBV24-1 and TRBJ2-3; TRBD1 agrees at 10 bases. With 7 bases clipped from V and 1 base from J, the junction kept 7 bases outside the gene matches. Germline V CDR1 and CDR2: KGHDR, SFDVKD. The CDR3 loop spans 16 amino acids. CDR3 residues: CATSEWTGGRTDTQYF. The DNA of the CDR3 is TGTGCCACCAGCGAATGGACAGGGGGTCGCACAGATACGCAGTATTTT.

This clonotype came up a few times. The chain recombines TRBV6-9 with TRBJ2-5, with a tentative D call TRBD1 (5 bases). Trimming removed 5 bases from V and 1 base from J, with 14 bases in between. This CDR3 contains 15 residues. Germline V CDR1 and CDR2: MNHGY, SVAAGI. CDR3 region: CASSPEVGPQETQYF. DNA for the CDR3: TGTGCCAGCAGTCCTGAGGTGGGGCCCCAAGAGACCCAGTACTTC.

The rearrangement joins TRBV4-1 to TRBJ2-1; 14 nucleotides line up with TRBD2. The J call is in doubt because the DNA end fits TRBJ2-7 better. CDR1 is MGHRA, CDR2 YSYEKL, per germline. The CDR3 consists of 19 residues. For the CDR3, the DNA is TGCGCCAGCAGCCAAGAGGGGACTAGCGGGAGTTTGGGCGCGGGCGAGCAGTACTTC. It yields the protein CASSQEGTSGSLGAGEQYF.

CDR3 residues: CASSLPFSNEQFF. CDR3 nucleotide sequence: TGTGCCAGCAGCCTCCCATTTTCCAATGAGCAGTTCTTC. The chain links TRBV7-3 to TRBJ2-5; D unclear. The end of the DNA fits TRBJ2-1 better, so the J call may be wrong. Germline CDR1 and CDR2: SGHTA and FQGTGA. There are 13 residues in the CDR3.

This clonotype came up many times. This chain links TRBV28 with TRBJ2-5; D may correspond to TRBD1 or TRBD2 (5 bases each). V lost 4 bases and J 3 bases, leaving 9 bases between the germline ends. Germline V lookup: CDR1 MDHEN, CDR2 SYDVKM. CDR3 length: 13 amino acids. The CDR3 nucleotides read TGTGCCAGCAGTTGGGGGAATAAAGAGACCCAGTACTTC. It yields the protein CASSWGNKETQYF.

Points on this clonotype: Compared with germline, one end of the junction differs, possibly owing to a read error. The chain links TRBV6-5 to TRBJ2-5; no firm D call. The CDR3 consists of 13 residues. Germline CDR1 reads MNHEY; CDR2 reads SVGAGI. The CDR3 is CAVKQQSGETQYF. The DNA of the CDR3 is TGCGCCGTAAAGCAGCAGAGTGGAGAGACCCAGTACTTC.

The chain uses TRBV18 and TRBJ2-4, with a weak D call TRBD2 (5 bases). V was clipped by 3 bases and J by 1 base, with 13 bases between them. CDR1 and CDR2 (germline): KGHSH, LQKENI. There are 16 residues in the CDR3. The CDR3 DNA follows: TGTGCCAGCTCACCCGACTATCTTAGCGCCAAAAACATTCAGTACTTC. Amino acids: CASSPDYLSAKNIQYF.

This clonotype came up a few times. J is TRBJ2-7 and V is TRBV6-2 or TRBV6-3; 10 bases align to TRBD2. The CDR3 extends over 14 amino acids. With V trimmed by 8 bases and J by 3 bases, 7 bases remained unmatched. Germline lookup yields CDR1 MNHEY and CDR2 SVGEGT. In DNA, the CDR3 is TGTGCCAGCGACGATAGCGGGAGGCACTACGAGCAGTACTTC. Translated: CASDDSGRHYEQYF.

This clonotype came up once. This sequence joins TRBV4-3 and TRBJ1-5; tentative D call: TRBD1 (5 bases). V lost 0 bases and J 4 bases, leaving 13 bases between the germline ends. The germline V gene encodes CDR1 LGHNA and CDR2 YSLEER. This CDR3 is built from 16 residues. The CDR3 loop is CASSQDIGGPNQPQHF. CDR3 DNA sequence: TGCGCCAGCAGCCAAGATATCGGGGGTCCGAATCAGCCCCAGCATTTT.

This clonotype was found a few times. The rearrangement links TRBV5-1 to TRBJ2-1; 8 bases match TRBD2. This CDR3 has 16 residues. CDR1 and CDR2 from the germline V gene are SGHRS and YFSETQ. V lost 2 bases to trimming and J lost 9 bases; unmatched junction nucleotides: 13. The CDR3 region is CASSLGTSNLKGEQFF. CDR3 sequence (DNA): TGCGCCAGCAGCTTAGGGACTAGTAACCTTAAGGGTGAGCAGTTCTTC.

This clonotype was observed a handful of times. The rearrangement links TRBV28 to TRBJ2-2, with a possible D match to TRBD2 (6 bases). V lost 5 bases to trimming and J lost 0 bases, with 13 bases between them. This CDR3 is built from 16 residues. CDR1 and CDR2 (germline): MDHEN, SYDVKM. The CDR3 DNA follows: TGTGCCAGCAGTCCACGGGGAGGCGCGAACACCGGGGAGCTGTTTTTT. Translating gives CASSPRGGANTGELFF.

In its sample, this clonotype was seen a few times. V and J are TRBV29-1 and TRBJ2-1, with D tentatively TRBD1 (6 bases). The CDR3 loop spans 14 amino acids. The V and J ends lost 7 bases and 0 bases respectively, with 13 bases between them. The germline V gene encodes CDR1 SQVTM and CDR2 ANQGSEA. The CDR3 DNA sequence: TGCAGCGCTACAGGGTTAAGCTCCTACAATGAGCAGTTCTTC. This codes for CSATGLSSYNEQFF.

This clonotype was detected only a few times. CDR3 sequence reads: CASSIAGEKLFF. CDR3 sequence (DNA): TGTGCCAGTAGTATAGCAGGTGAAAAACTGTTTTTT. The V and J genes are TRBV19 and TRBJ1-4; no clear D. Trimming took off 1 base at V and 7 bases at J, with 4 bases between the two ends. CDR3 size: 12 residues. Looked up from germline, CDR1 is LNHDA and CDR2 is SQIVND (reference sequence). The whole variable domain, remainder taken from reference TRBV19 and TRBJ1-4, is DGGITQSPKYLFRKEGQNVTLSCEQNLNHDAMYWYRQDPGQGLRLIYYSQIVNDFQKGDIAEGYSVSREKKESFPLTVTSAQKNPTAFYLCASSIAGEKLFFGSGTQLSVL.

At least ten counts were recorded for this clonotype. CDR3 residues: CASSLENLSQYF. CDR3 nucleotides: TGTGCCAGCAGCTTAGAGAATCTGTCCCAGTACTTC. The V gene is TRBV7-8, the J gene TRBJ2-5; D is ambiguous. From germline, CDR1 is SGHVS and CDR2 FQNEAQ. The CDR3 runs to 12 residues. V dropped 1 base and J dropped 9 bases, with 9 bases sitting between them.

The V call is TRBV5-6, the J call TRBJ2-5, with TRBD1 identical over 9 bases. Germline V CDR1 and CDR2: SGHDT, YYEEEE. The CDR3 totals 16 residues. V dropped 1 base and J dropped 6; count of bases not matched to a gene: 10. The CDR3 protein is CASSLRMTGGEKTQYF. CDR3 in DNA: TGTGCCAGCAGCTTGAGGATGACAGGGGGAGAAAAGACCCAGTACTTC.